These T cell receptor beta chains were read from a single sample in a study of untreated major depressive disorder. Assay: immunoSEQ multiplex PCR; the TCRdb copy retains only in-frame clones and omits some. The table shows 25,000 to 30,000 clones, with about 89% occurring only once. Material for sequencing was CD4+ T cells from PBMCs. Source of these receptors: a woman under 40 with major depressive disorder. The CDR3 runs from the conserved cysteine through the conserved F or W. D genes are given only for firm matches. A clone size is listed for some rows: how often the clone was seen (once, few, many), or a class if it is expanded.

size,D,V,J,CDR3,DNA
-,-,TRBV29-1,TRBJ2-2,CSGSRGLSGELFF,TGCAGCGGCTCGCGCGGGCTTTCCGGGGAGCTGTTTTTT
-,-,TRBV19,TRBJ1-2,CASSRGGAGYGYTF,TGTGCCAGTAGCCGCGGGGGCGCAGGCTATGGCTACACCTTC
-,-,TRBV13,TRBJ1-1,CASTQGGTEAFF,TGTGCCAGCACCCAGGGCGGCACTGAAGCTTTCTTT
-,-,TRBV4-3,TRBJ1-4,CASSQGLLNRVFDEKLFF,TGCGCCAGCAGCCAAGGACTCTTAAACAGGGTCTTTGACGAAAAACTGTTTTTT
-,TRBD1,TRBV6-5,TRBJ2-4,CASSYGGTGKNIQYF,TGTGCCAGCAGTTACGGGGGGACAGGGAAAAACATTCAGTACTTC
-,-,TRBV4-3,TRBJ1-4,CASSQVFGQHNEKLFF,TGCGCCAGCAGCCAAGTATTTGGACAACATAATGAAAAACTGTTTTTT
-,TRBD1,TRBV6-1,TRBJ2-7,CASSERGQGDFGRYEQYF,TGTGCCAGCAGTGAAAGAGGACAGGGGGACTTCGGTCGCTACGAGCAGTACTTC
-,-,TRBV7-2,TRBJ1-6,CASSLMLSPLHF,TGTGCCAGCAGCTTAATGCTTTCACCCCTCCACTTT
-,-,TRBV28,TRBJ2-2,CATGGSTGELFF,TGTGCCACCGGCGGATCAACCGGGGAGCTGTTTTTT
-,TRBD1,TRBV6-1,TRBJ2-7,CASSSGTGRSEQYF,TGTGCCAGCAGTTCCGGGACAGGGAGGTCCGAGCAGTACTTC
-,TRBD1,TRBV27,TRBJ1-4,CASSLTGGFGNEKLFF,TGTGCCAGCAGTTTGACAGGGGGCTTCGGTAATGAAAAACTGTTTTTT
-,-,TRBV28,TRBJ2-6,CASSLVAGANVLTF,TGTGCCAGCAGTTTAGTCGCCGGGGCCAACGTCCTGACTTTC
-,TRBD2,TRBV4-2,TRBJ2-7,CASSQPGTSGGDTYEQYF,TGTGCCAGCAGCCAACCCGGGACTAGCGGGGGGGACACCTACGAGCAGTACTTC
-,TRBD1,TRBV25-1,TRBJ1-6,CASRRDSPYNSPLHF,TGTGCCAGCAGGAGGGACAGTCCTTATAATTCACCCCTCCACTTT
-,TRBD2,TRBV28,TRBJ2-1,CASSPLNLSGSPPYNEQFF,TGTGCCAGCAGCCCTCTGAACTTAAGCGGGAGTCCCCCCTACAATGAGCAGTTCTTC
-,-,TRBV5-1,TRBJ1-1,CASSANLQGRGTEAFF,TGCGCCAGCAGCGCTAACCTTCAGGGGAGGGGCACTGAAGCTTTCTTT
-,-,TRBV7-9,TRBJ1-6,CASSLDSDSPLHF,TGTGCCAGCAGCTTAGATTCAGATTCACCCCTCCACTTT
-,TRBD1,TRBV11-3,TRBJ2-2,CASTPRQGFTGELFF,TGTGCCAGCACCCCGAGACAGGGTTTCACCGGGGAGCTGTTTTTT
-,-,TRBV14,TRBJ1-2,CASSQVNSYYGYTF,TGTGCCAGCAGCCAAGTGAACAGCTACTATGGCTACACCTTC
once,-,TRBV10-3,TRBJ1-2,CAISDGGAGYTF,TGTGCCATCAGTGACGGGGGGGCTGGCTACACCTTC
-,-,TRBV5-1,TRBJ2-6,CASSLILSGANVLTF,TGCGCCAGCAGCTTGATCCTCTCTGGGGCCAACGTCCTGACTTTC
-,TRBD1,TRBV6-6,TRBJ1-2,CASRPQGFGGYTF,TGTGCCAGCAGGCCACAGGGGTTTGGTGGCTACACCTTC
-,TRBD1,TRBV18,TRBJ1-2,CASSPLSGQRLEGYTF,TGTGCCAGCTCACCGCTTTCGGGACAGAGACTTGAGGGCTACACCTTC
-,TRBD1,TRBV28,TRBJ1-1,CASRTYRGLNTEAFF,TGTGCCAGCAGGACGTACAGGGGGCTGAACACTGAAGCTTTCTTT
-,-,TRBV7-2,TRBJ2-1,CASSSSRGTYNEQFF,TGTGCCAGCAGCTCCTCTCGGGGGACCTACAATGAGCAGTTCTTC
-,TRBD1,TRBV6-6,TRBJ1-1,CASSGDRLNTEAFF,TGTGCCAGCAGTGGGGACAGGTTGAACACTGAAGCTTTCTTT
-,-,TRBV4-1,TRBJ1-3,CASSHPAQNSGNTIYF,TGCGCCAGCAGCCACCCAGCACAAAACTCTGGAAACACCATATATTTT
-,-,TRBV5-1,TRBJ1-5,CASSLGPAGEQPQHF,TGCGCCAGCAGCTTGGGGCCCGCCGGAGAGCAGCCCCAGCATTTT
-,-,TRBV7-8,TRBJ1-1,CASSLGFSTEAFF,TGTGCCAGCAGCTTAGGTTTTTCCACTGAAGCTTTCTTT
-,-,TRBV4-3,TRBJ2-7,CASSQSTNYEQYF,TGCGCCAGCAGCCAATCGACCAACTACGAGCAGTACTTC
-,TRBD1,TRBV29-1,TRBJ1-5,CSVRGPGDQPQHF,TGCAGCGTCAGGGGGCCTGGGGATCAGCCCCAGCATTTT
-,TRBD1,TRBV10-1,TRBJ2-2,CASSESGQGRAGELFF,TGCGCCAGCAGTGAGTCCGGACAGGGACGGGCCGGGGAGCTGTTTTTT
few,-,TRBV5-1,TRBJ2-5,CASSLEETQYF,TGCGCCAGCAGCTTGGAAGAGACCCAGTACTTC
-,-,TRBV15,TRBJ1-1,CATSRDRARGYGAFF,TGTGCCACCAGCAGAGATAGGGCCCGGGGATATGGAGCTTTCTTT
-,-,TRBV6-4,TRBJ2-1,CASSEDTYNEQFF,TGTGCCAGCAGTGAGGACACCTACAATGAGCAGTTCTTC
-,TRBD2,TRBV5-6,TRBJ2-3,CASRRLAEATDTQYF,TGTGCCAGCAGAAGACTAGCGGAAGCCACAGATACGCAGTATTTT
-,TRBD1,TRBV10-3,TRBJ2-1,CAISELRTGTNEQFF,TGTGCCATCAGTGAACTCCGGACAGGGACGAATGAGCAGTTCTTC
once,-,TRBV10-3,TRBJ2-2,CATLGGTATGELFF,TGTGCCACCCTCGGCGGAACGGCCACCGGGGAGCTGTTTTTT
-,TRBD2,TRBV7-2,TRBJ2-1,CASSRSGSSYNEQFF,TGTGCCAGCAGCCGTAGCGGGAGCTCCTACAATGAGCAGTTCTTC
-,-,TRBV2,TRBJ1-1,CASSEQQGVNTEAFF,TGTGCCAGCAGTGAGCAACAGGGTGTGAACACTGAAGCTTTCTTT
-,-,TRBV28,TRBJ2-5,CASSRIEGTQYF,TGTGCCAGCAGTCGGATCGAAGGGACCCAGTACTTC
-,-,TRBV5-1,TRBJ1-1,CASSLASGTNRPNTEAFF,TGCGCCAGCAGCTTGGCCTCGGGGACAAATAGACCGAACACTGAAGCTTTCTTT
-,TRBD2,TRBV7-2,TRBJ2-3,CASSLGGLAGTDTQYF,TGTGCCAGCAGCTTGGGGGGACTAGCGGGCACAGATACGCAGTATTTT
-,TRBD1,TRBV9,TRBJ2-7,CASSVGQGVSYEQYF,TGTGCCAGCAGCGTAGGACAGGGCGTCTCCTACGAGCAGTACTTC
few,-,TRBV28,TRBJ1-1,CASSFDGMGYTEAFF,TGTGCCAGCAGTTTCGATGGTATGGGGTACACTGAAGCTTTCTTT
-,TRBD2,TRBV7-9,TRBJ2-1,CASSLRTSGNNEQFF,TGTGCCAGCAGCTTAAGGACTAGCGGTAACAATGAGCAGTTCTTC
-,-,TRBV19,TRBJ2-4,CASSIRHITLAKNIQYF,TGTGCCAGTAGTATTCGACATATCACTCTAGCCAAAAACATTCAGTACTTC
-,-,TRBV15,TRBJ2-1,CATSRYGNEQFF,TGTGCCACCAGCAGGTATGGCAATGAGCAGTTCTTC
once,-,TRBV5-1,TRBJ1-1,CASSPVGTGDTEAFF,TGCGCCAGCAGCCCCGTCGGGACTGGGGACACTGAAGCTTTCTTT
-,TRBD2,TRBV6-5,TRBJ2-7,CASSYSTGGPNYEQYF,TGTGCCAGCAGTTACTCAACGGGAGGGCCGAACTACGAGCAGTACTTC
-,-,TRBV5-1,TRBJ1-3,CASSLIGQSGNTIYF,TGCGCCAGCAGCTTGATAGGACAGTCTGGAAACACCATATATTTT
-,-,TRBV19,TRBJ2-7,CASSIGASYEQYF,TGTGCCAGTAGTATAGGGGCTAGCTACGAGCAGTACTTC